These 8 T cell receptor beta chains were sequenced from one sample in a study of shared clonotypes between healthy human individuals. Produced via immunoSEQ multiplex PCR; TCRdb's table is partial and in-frame only. The sample yields about 480,000 clones, around 79% seen once. Sample: PBMCs. These receptors were collected from a woman in her forties in good health. Some clones in this sample may be carry-over from other donors' samples.

This clone was observed a single time. Other DNA sequences in the sample encode the same CDR3. CDR3 nucleotides: TGTGCCAGCAGCCTGGGACAGGGCAACACTGAAGCTTTCTTT. The encoded protein is CASSLGQGNTEAFF. V and J are TRBV7-9 and TRBJ1-1; 9 nucleotides align to TRBD1. This CDR3 contains 14 residues. Per the germline V gene, CDR1 is SEHNR and CDR2 is FQNEAQ (reference sequence). V lost 5 bases and J lost 2; bases outside the gene matches: 3.

The J gene is TRBJ2-7, the V gene TRBV28, with D possibly being TRBD1 or TRBD2 (5 bases each). V lost 6 bases to trimming and J lost 7 bases, with 13 bases between them. The CDR3 runs 12 residues. Germline lookup yields CDR1 MDHEN and CDR2 SYDVKM. CDR3: CASSSPGAEQYF. CDR3 DNA sequence: TGTGCCAGCAGCTCGCCCGGGGCTGAGCAGTACTTC.

Only one count was recorded for this clone. The chain is built from TRBV18 and TRBJ2-3, with TRBD2 matching over 12 bases. Per the germline V gene, CDR1 is KGHSH and CDR2 is LQKENI. J gave up 11 bases and V 3 bases, and 12 bases lay outside the gene matches. The CDR3 length is 16 residues. Here the CDR3 reads CASSPGTSGRPQKQYF. CDR3 sequence (DNA): TGTGCCAGCTCACCCGGGACTAGCGGGCGTCCCCAAAAGCAGTATTTT.

This sequence joins TRBV7-6 and TRBJ2-1; D is unclear. CDR3 length: 13 residues. CDR1 is SGHVS, CDR2 FNYEAQ, per germline. V was clipped by 0 bases and J by 2 bases, with 2 bases between them. This chain's CDR3 is CASSLATYNEQFF. CDR3 coding DNA: TGTGCCAGCAGCTTAGCTACCTACAATGAGCAGTTCTTC.

This clone was seen more than once but under ten times. CDR3 sequence reads: CASSRSWGIGNTEAFF. CDR3 nucleotide sequence: TGTGCCAGCAGCAGATCTTGGGGGATAGGTAACACTGAAGCTTTCTTT. The chain is built from TRBV28 and TRBJ1-1, with D possibly being TRBD1 (5 bases). The CDR3 totals 16 residues. In germline, CDR1 is MDHEN, CDR2 SYDVKM. The V end was cut by 6 bases, the J end by 2 bases, with 19 bases between.

The gene calls are TRBV7-3 and TRBJ2-2; D not certain. Per the germline V gene, CDR1 is SGHTA and CDR2 is FQGTGA. V was cut by 5 bases and J by 8 bases, with 18 bases left in between. CDR3 length equals 15 residues. The CDR3 is CASSPEPGLPGELFF. The CDR3 bases are TGTGCCAGCAGCCCCGAACCGGGCCTCCCGGGGGAGCTGTTTTTT.

V usage is TRBV6-9 and J usage is TRBJ2-7, with 9 nucleotides matching TRBD2. The CDR3 extends over 15 amino acids. Germline loops: CDR1 MNHGY, CDR2 SVAAGI. With 7 bases clipped from V and 4 bases from J, the junction kept 11 bases outside the gene matches. The DNA for the CDR3 is TGTGCCAGCAATCCAGCGGGAGGACTGACATACGAGCAGTACTTC. Its protein is CASNPAGGLTYEQYF.

V usage is TRBV27 and J usage is TRBJ2-3, with D unclear. Trimming cost V 3 bases and J 7 bases, with 11 bases left between them. The length of the CDR3 is 13 residues. Germline CDR1 MNHEY, CDR2 SMNVEV (reference sequence). Here the CDR3 reads CASSLSRLNTQYF. The CDR3 coding sequence is TGTGCCAGCAGTTTGAGCCGTTTGAATACGCAGTATTTT.